This TCR beta chain was recorded in a study of high-grade serous ovarian cancer treatment subgroups. Background on the study: On average, just over 14,000 reads and several thousand unique TCR beta rearrangements were obtained per sample. Whole-study results and caveats: Repertoire similarity ranged about 0.11 to 0.8 between tumors of one patient. TCR relatedness rose with neoantigen level and trended with mutation load. Bulk tumor TCR sequencing gave no spatial information.

Note on this clone: Its antigen remains unknown.

The tumor samples were collected prior to definitive surgery or chemotherapy. This CDR3 spans 15 amino acids. The V end lost 0 bases, the J end lost 8 bases, and 14 bases lay between the germline ends. The germline gives CDR1 SGHRS, CDR2 YFSETQ. Sequenced by immunoSEQ multiplex PCR; TCRdb stores in-frame clones only, minus some. The sample has about 2,200 clones, approximately 71% seen once. Sequenced input: tumor tissue. The TCR was taken from a human donor with high-grade serous ovarian cancer. The rearrangement joins TRBV5-1 to TRBJ1-4, with TRBD1 as a possible D gene (5 bases). CDR3 loop: CASSLEGVLEEKLFF. The DNA for the CDR3 is TGCGCCAGCAGCTTGGAAGGGGTTTTGGAAGAAAAACTGTTTTTT.